These T cell receptor beta chains were read from a single sample in a study of blood T cell repertoires in COVID-19. Method: immunoSEQ multiplex PCR; TCRdb's copy keeps in-frame clones and lacks some. The table records 390,000 or so clones, roughly four fifths of them present only once. Sequenced: PBMCs or T cells enriched from blood (not recorded which). The receptor set was obtained from a woman aged 50 to 65 who had recovered from COVID-19. The CDR3 runs from the conserved cysteine through the conserved F or W. The order of the fields is J gene, CDR3 length, V gene, D gene, CDR3 DNA, CDR3 protein. The D gene is left open where the match is weak.

j_call: TRBJ1-6; cdr3_length: 18; v_call: TRBV3-1/TRBV3-2; d_call: TRBD1; cdr3_nt: TGTGCCAGCAGCCAAGATGTTTTTACTGGCAGGGGGCTTTCACCCCTCCACTTT; cdr3_aa: CASSQDVFTGRGLSPLHF
j_call: TRBJ2-2; cdr3_length: 13; v_call: TRBV6-5; d_call: -; cdr3_nt: TGTGCCAGCTCTTCTCAGGCCTCCGGGGAGCTGTTTTTT; cdr3_aa: CASSSQASGELFF
j_call: TRBJ2-1; cdr3_length: 16; v_call: TRBV6-1; d_call: TRBD2; cdr3_nt: TGTGCCAGCAGTGAAACGGAGAGCGGGAGTTACAATGAGCAGTTCTTC; cdr3_aa: CASSETESGSYNEQFF
j_call: TRBJ1-2; cdr3_length: 12; v_call: TRBV10-3; d_call: -; cdr3_nt: TGTGCCTCCAGCCCAGGGGTACGTGGCTACACCTTC; cdr3_aa: CASSPGVRGYTF
j_call: TRBJ2-3; cdr3_length: 17; v_call: TRBV5-1; d_call: TRBD2; cdr3_nt: TGCGCCAGCAGCTTCCGGGGACTAGCGGGGAGCACAGATACGCAGTATTTT; cdr3_aa: CASSFRGLAGSTDTQYF
j_call: TRBJ1-5; cdr3_length: 11; v_call: TRBV6-5; d_call: -; cdr3_nt: TGTGCCAGCAGTCAGGGTCAGCCCCAGCATTTT; cdr3_aa: CASSQGQPQHF
j_call: TRBJ2-3; cdr3_length: 16; v_call: TRBV5-4; d_call: TRBD2; cdr3_nt: TGTGCCAGCAGCTCTTGGACTAGCCGAAGCACAGATACGCAGTATTTT; cdr3_aa: CASSSWTSRSTDTQYF
j_call: TRBJ1-2; cdr3_length: 14; v_call: TRBV18; d_call: -; cdr3_nt: TGTGCCAGCTCACCAGTCCAGGGCAGCTATGGCTACACCTTC; cdr3_aa: CASSPVQGSYGYTF
j_call: TRBJ2-5; cdr3_length: 16; v_call: TRBV9; d_call: TRBD2; cdr3_nt: TGTGCCAGCAGCGTAGCTGAGGCTAGCGGGGTTAGGACCCAGTACTTC; cdr3_aa: CASSVAEASGVRTQYF
j_call: TRBJ2-7; cdr3_length: 15; v_call: TRBV7-9; d_call: -; cdr3_nt: TGTGCCAGCAGCCAAAGCAAAACTCTTTACTACGAGCAGTACTTC; cdr3_aa: CASSQSKTLYYEQYF
j_call: TRBJ2-5; cdr3_length: 15; v_call: TRBV7-2; d_call: -; cdr3_nt: TGTGCCAGCAGCTTAATGGGACTCGTTCGTGAGACCCAGTACTTC; cdr3_aa: CASSLMGLVRETQYF
j_call: TRBJ1-6; cdr3_length: 18; v_call: TRBV19; d_call: -; cdr3_nt: TGTGCCAGTAGTATGGACAGAACTACGCGGGCTTATAATTCACCCCTCCACTTT; cdr3_aa: CASSMDRTTRAYNSPLHF
j_call: TRBJ1-4; cdr3_length: 14; v_call: TRBV7-2; d_call: TRBD1; cdr3_nt: TGTGCCAGCAGCCTGGGACAGGGTTATGAAAAACTGTTTTTT; cdr3_aa: CASSLGQGYEKLFF
j_call: TRBJ2-1; cdr3_length: 20; v_call: TRBV19; d_call: TRBD2; cdr3_nt: TGTGCCAGTAGTATTGTAGGACTAGCGGGAGGGGGGCCCTCCTACAATGAGCAGTTCTTC; cdr3_aa: CASSIVGLAGGGPSYNEQFF
j_call: TRBJ1-1; cdr3_length: 13; v_call: TRBV6-5; d_call: TRBD1; cdr3_nt: TGTGCCAGCAGTCCGACAGGGCGCACTGAAGCTTTCTTT; cdr3_aa: CASSPTGRTEAFF
j_call: TRBJ1-6; cdr3_length: 18; v_call: TRBV19; d_call: -; cdr3_nt: TGTGCCAGTAGTCCCCCGGGTCGGGGGGTTAGGCGCAATTCACCCCTCCACTTT; cdr3_aa: CASSPPGRGVRRNSPLHF
j_call: TRBJ1-2; cdr3_length: 14; v_call: TRBV19; d_call: TRBD1; cdr3_nt: TGTGCCAGTAGTCTACAGGGGAACCAGGGGGGCTACACCTTC; cdr3_aa: CASSLQGNQGGYTF
j_call: TRBJ2-5; cdr3_length: 14; v_call: TRBV5-4; d_call: -; cdr3_nt: TGTGCCAGCAGCTTGGAGTCAGGGCAAGAGACCCAGTACTTC; cdr3_aa: CASSLESGQETQYF
j_call: TRBJ1-2; cdr3_length: 15; v_call: TRBV5-8; d_call: -; cdr3_nt: TGTGCCAGCAGCTTGGACGGGGTCAGATTCTATGGCTACACCTTC; cdr3_aa: CASSLDGVRFYGYTF
j_call: TRBJ2-7; cdr3_length: 14; v_call: TRBV18; d_call: -; cdr3_nt: TGTGCCAGCTCACCATTGGACACTACCTACGAGCAGTACTTC; cdr3_aa: CASSPLDTTYEQYF
j_call: TRBJ1-5; cdr3_length: 13; v_call: TRBV28; d_call: TRBD1; cdr3_nt: TGTGCCAGCAGTTGGGACAGCAGGCAGCCCCAGCATTTT; cdr3_aa: CASSWDSRQPQHF
j_call: TRBJ2-3; cdr3_length: 17; v_call: TRBV5-5; d_call: -; cdr3_nt: TGTGCCAGCAGCTCCCAGGGACTTGGGTTAAGCACAGATACGCAGTATTTT; cdr3_aa: CASSSQGLGLSTDTQYF